One and the same sample provided the 24 T cell receptor beta chains below, sequenced in a study of blood T cells in healthy people across ages. With a J-beta primer mix and a sample-barcoded 5' primer, a second PCR ran about 7 to 12 cycles. MiXCR, applied by TCRdb to the 5' RACE reads, yields one record per CDR3 protein. Found here are more than 900,000 distinct CDR3 sequences, about 25% of them singletons; the top ten hold 0.65% to 0.75%. This same sample was also taken into another study, of T cells of mothers and their children.

The sequenced material came from blood. The receptors were sampled from a girl aged 2-10 years in good health.

This sequence joins TRBV5-5 and TRBJ2-7, with 9 nucleotides matching TRBD1. With 0 bases clipped from V and 5 bases from J, the junction kept 9 bases outside the gene matches. The CDR3 loop spans 16 amino acids. Germline V CDR1 and CDR2: SGHKS, YYEKEE (reference sequence). As DNA, the CDR3 is TGTGCCAGCAGCTTGGACAGGGGGCGCTTCGGCGACGAGCAGTACTTC. This translates into CASSLDRGRFGDEQYF.

The chain is built from TRBV11-2 and TRBJ1-1; 7 bases match TRBD1. The germline CDR1 and CDR2 sequences are SGHAT and FQNNGV. This CDR3 region has 17 residues. Trimming removed 3 bases from V and 5 bases from J; junction bases left unmatched: 15. The CDR3 region has the DNA TGTGCCAGCAGCTTGTGGAGCAGGGTCCTGACAGGGACTGAAGCTTTCTTT. Translated: CASSLWSRVLTGTEAFF.

J is TRBJ1-2 and V is TRBV20-1; 7 bases are a match to TRBD1. This CDR3 contains 13 residues. The V gene end was trimmed by 6 bases and the J gene end by 4 bases; junction bases not matched to a gene: 8. Per the germline V gene, CDR1 is DFQATT and CDR2 is SNEGSKA (reference sequence). The CDR3 nucleotides read TGCAGTGCAGGAGGGACAGATCTCTATGGCTACACCTTC. It translates to CSAGGTDLYGYTF.

The table lists this clonotype with a few counts. CDR3: CASGIGLGSGLNEKLFF. The CDR3 DNA reads TGTGCCAGCGGAATAGGACTGGGGTCAGGGTTAAATGAAAAACTGTTTTTT. The chain couples TRBV6-1 to TRBJ1-4, with D possibly being TRBD1 (5 bases). This CDR3 comprises 17 residues. The germline V gene has CDR1 MNHNS and CDR2 SASEGT. Trimming pared 8 bases from V and 5 bases from J, leaving 24 bases between.

This chain joins TRBV6-5 and TRBJ2-7, with TRBD2 matching 10 bases. Germline lookup yields CDR1 MNHEY and CDR2 SVGAGI. This CDR3 contains 17 residues. With V trimmed by 2 bases and J by 2 bases, 9 bases remained unmatched. CDR3 residues: CASSYTGVAGGPYEQYF. DNA of the CDR3: TGTGCCAGCAGTTACACCGGGGTAGCGGGAGGTCCCTACGAGCAGTACTTC.

This sequence joins TRBV2 and TRBJ2-1; 9 bases map to TRBD2. J lost 4 bases, V lost 6 bases, and 7 bases had no gene match. This CDR3 has 15 amino acids. Germline V gene sequence: CDR1 SNHLY, CDR2 FYNNEI. The CDR3 sequence is CASRSLAGIYNEQFF. Here the CDR3 DNA reads TGTGCCAGCAGATCACTAGCGGGTATATACAATGAGCAGTTCTTC. Supplemented by reference TRBV2 and TRBJ2-1, the full variable domain reads EPEVTQTPSHQVTQMGQEVILRCVPISNHLYFYWYRQILGQKVEFLVSFYNNEISEKSEIFDDQFSVERPDGSNFTLKIRSTKLEDSAMYFCASRSLAGIYNEQFFGPGTRLTVL.

The chain has TRBV24-1 and TRBJ2-1; D not certain. V lost 1 base and J 7 bases, leaving 4 bases between the germline ends. Per the germline V gene, CDR1 is KGHDR and CDR2 is SFDVKD. The CDR3 spans 12 residues. The CDR3 nucleotides are TGTGCCACCAGTGATTTCTCTAATGAGCAGTTCTTC. The encoded protein is CATSDFSNEQFF.

This chain connects TRBV6-5 to TRBJ2-5, with D possibly TRBD2 on 7 matching bases. The DNA end favors TRBJ2-1, so the J call may be wrong. There are 13 residues in the CDR3. Germline V lookup: CDR1 MNHEY, CDR2 SVGAGI. CDR3 residues: CASSYSSGGVQFF. In DNA form, the CDR3 reads TGTGCCAGCAGTTACTCCTCGGGGGGCGTGCAGTTCTTC.

This chain connects TRBV5-1 to TRBJ2-1; D gene uncertain. The J call is uncertain, as TRBJ2-5 better fits the DNA end. This CDR3 spans 17 amino acids. Germline V gene data show CDR1 as SGHRS and CDR2 as YFSETQ. CDR3 in DNA: TGCGCCAGCAGCTTGGCGCTTTTGAACCCAAAGTGGGAGACCCAGTACTTC. Translation gives CASSLALLNPKWETQYF.

The J gene is TRBJ2-5, the V gene TRBV5-5; D unclear. The J call may be wrong; the DNA end is better matched by TRBJ2-7. Germline CDR1 reads SGHKS; CDR2 reads YYEKEE (reference sequence). The CDR3 is 15 residues long. CDR3 in amino acids: CASTVSDWYSYEQYF. CDR3 nucleotide sequence: TGTGCCAGCACGGTATCTGACTGGTACTCCTACGAGCAGTACTTC.

V usage is TRBV9 and J usage is TRBJ2-3, with 9 bases aligning to TRBD2. The CDR3 sequence is 19 residues long. V shed 3 bases, J shed 0 bases, and the junction held 14 bases outside the gene matches. Germline V CDR1 and CDR2: SGDLS, YYNGEE. CDR3 sequence: CASSDSLAGPPGSTDTQYF. CDR3 sequence (DNA): TGTGCCAGCAGCGACTCTCTAGCGGGGCCCCCGGGTAGCACAGATACGCAGTATTTT.

The CDR3 region is CASSSKQGAKEKLFF. Written as DNA, the CDR3 is TGTGCCAGCAGCTCGAAACAGGGGGCGAAGGAAAAACTGTTTTTT. This rearrangement joins TRBV7-9 to TRBJ1-4, with TRBD1 matching 9 bases. This CDR3 is built from 15 residues. The ends lost 4 bases at V and 8 bases at J; junction bases unmatched: 8. Looked up from germline, CDR1 is SEHNR and CDR2 is FQNEAQ (reference sequence).

This clonotype was observed a handful of times. The germline gene is not matched at one end of the junction; a read error may be the cause. This chain uses TRBV6-6 with TRBJ2-1, with unresolved D. Germline loops: CDR1 MNHNY, CDR2 SVGAGI (reference sequence). CDR3 size: 12 residues. In DNA, the CDR3 is TGTGCCAGCAGTTACTTGATCAATGAGCAGTTCTTT. This encodes CASSYLINEQFF.

This clonotype was detected only a few times. The chain has TRBV20-1 and TRBJ2-7; TRBD2 matches at 9 bases. The J call may be mistaken, given a closer DNA end match to TRBJ2-1. The CDR3 contains 15 residues. Germline CDR1 and CDR2: DFQATT and SNEGSKA (reference sequence). The CDR3 DNA reads TGCAGTGCTATTCTTGACGGGACTAGCTTCAATGAGCAGTTCTTC. Translation gives CSAILDGTSFNEQFF.

This clonotype occurred once. J is TRBJ1-1 and V is TRBV12-3 or TRBV12-4; 9 nucleotides align to TRBD1. The CDR3 totals 16 residues. Trimming cost V 5 bases and J 2 bases; bases outside gene matches: 9. Here the CDR3 reads CASSPQTGGLNTEAFF. The CDR3 DNA reads as TGTGCCAGCAGTCCGCAGACAGGGGGATTAAACACTGAAGCTTTCTTT.

The chain carries TRBV4-3 and TRBJ2-7; 7 positions match TRBD1. The germline V gene encodes CDR1 LGHNA and CDR2 YSLEER. The CDR3 runs 15 residues. The V segment lost 0 bases and the J segment 1 base; nucleotides outside the gene matches: 3. CDR3 nucleotides: TGCGCCAGCAGCCAAGAACAGGGGCAATCCTACGAGCAGTACTTC. Its translation: CASSQEQGQSYEQYF.

This clonotype was recorded a few times. The V gene is TRBV16, the J gene TRBJ1-4; the match to TRBD1 covers 9 bases. Germline V gene lookup returns CDR1 KGHSY and CDR2 FQNENV. The V gene end was trimmed by 4 bases and the J gene end by 7 bases; junction bases not matched to a gene: 7. CDR3 length: 15 amino acids. The CDR3 DNA sequence: TGTGCCAGCAGCCCCGGACAGGGGAACGCTGAAAAACTGTTTTTT. Protein: CASSPGQGNAEKLFF. Filled out from reference TRBV16 and TRBJ1-4, the complete variable domain reads GEEVAQTPKHLVRGEGQKAKLYCAPIKGHSYVFWYQQVLKNEFKFLISFQNENVFDETGMPKERFSAKCLPNSPCSLEIQATKLEDSAVYFCASSPGQGNAEKLFFGSGTQLSVL.

Only a few counts were recorded for this clonotype. The J gene is TRBJ2-1, the V gene TRBV4-2; 7 bases map to TRBD1. The J call is in doubt because the DNA end fits TRBJ2-7 better. Germline CDR1 reads LGHNA; CDR2 reads YNFKEQ. The CDR3 sequence is 16 residues long. This CDR3 reads CASSQEIGTVTYEQYF. The DNA for the CDR3 is TGTGCCAGCAGCCAAGAAATCGGGACAGTCACTTACGAGCAGTACTTC.

The rearrangement joins TRBV7-2 to TRBJ2-5; TRBD2 agrees at 15 bases. The germline gives CDR1 SGHTA, CDR2 FQGNSA. V trimming: 6 bases; J trimming: 5 bases; junction bases outside the gene matches: 7. The length of the CDR3 is 16 residues. The CDR3 nucleotides read TGTGCCAGCAGTTATTACGGGACTAGCGGGGGGGAGACCCAGTACTTC. Translated, it gives CASSYYGTSGGETQYF.

This clonotype was observed a few times. The J gene is TRBJ2-5, the V gene TRBV6-5, with 8 bases aligning to TRBD1. V lost 4 bases to trimming and J lost 5 bases; unmatched junction nucleotides: 6. Germline values: CDR1 MNHEY, CDR2 SVGAGI. The CDR3 length is 14 residues. The CDR3 nucleotides read TGTGCCAGCAGTTCAGGGGGCTGGGGGGAGACCCAGTACTTC. Its translation: CASSSGGWGETQYF.

In its sample, this clonotype was seen a few times. The V gene is TRBV7-2, the J gene TRBJ2-7; 10 bases fit TRBD2. Germline-derived CDR1 and CDR2 are SGHTA and FQGNSA. The CDR3 loop spans 15 amino acids. V was pared by 1 base and J by 5 bases, with 5 bases of the junction left unmatched. CDR3 DNA: TGTGCCAGCAGCTTAGGTCTAGCGGGAGAAAACGAGCAGTACTTC. Translating it yields CASSLGLAGENEQYF.

CDR3 bases: TGTGCCAGCAGCCAGGTGGGGGATGTGGGAGGCTACACCTTC. Translating gives CASSQVGDVGGYTF. The V call is TRBV7-3, the J call TRBJ1-2; D might be TRBD1 (5 bases). The CDR3 runs to 14 residues. Trimming removed 5 bases at V and 8 bases at J, with 18 bases between. Germline CDR1 is SGHTA and CDR2 is FQGTGA.

V usage is TRBV7-9 and J usage is TRBJ2-1; 9 bases fit TRBD1. In germline, CDR1 is SEHNR, CDR2 FQNEAQ (reference sequence). The CDR3 totals 18 residues. V dropped 7 bases and J dropped 4; count of bases not matched to a gene: 17. The chain's CDR3 is CASTSPRDRVLSYNEQFF. CDR3 DNA sequence: TGTGCCAGCACCTCACCACGGGACAGGGTCTTGTCTTACAATGAGCAGTTCTTC.

The table lists this clonotype with a few counts. V gene TRBV10-2 combines with J gene TRBJ1-2; D possibly corresponds to TRBD1 (5 bases). Between the trimmed V and J ends, which lost 2 bases and 8 bases, there was a span of 12 bases. The CDR3 loop spans 13 amino acids. CDR1 is WSHSY and CDR2 is SAAADI in the germline V gene. CDR3: CASSETGRGGYTF. For the CDR3, the DNA is TGCGCCAGCAGTGAGACGGGGCGAGGAGGCTACACCTTC.